Listed below are T cell receptor beta chains from one sample, sequenced in a study of control samples from healthy donors and cancer patients. The data were produced by immunoSEQ multiplex PCR, yet TCRdb's version contains in-frame clones alone and is incomplete. The data contain fewer than 200,000 clones, approximately 94% of them singletons. The sample was PBMCs. Every receptor here comes from a man between 60 and 75 years old with colorectal cancer. Both conserved end residues are part of each CDR3. D genes are given only for firm matches. Clone size is stated in some rows and not others, as once, few, many or a class when expanded.

j_call clone_size v_call d_call cdr3_nt cdr3_aa
TRBJ1-6 - TRBV10-3 - TGTGCCATCAGTTATAGTTATAATTCACCCCTCCACTTT CAISYSYNSPLHF
TRBJ1-1 few TRBV6-4 - TGTGCCAGCAGCCATACAGCGAACACTGAAGCTTTCTTT CASSHTANTEAFF
TRBJ2-3 - TRBV5-5 - TGTGCCAGCAGCTTGAGCACGGGGGCGACAGATACGCAGTATTTT CASSLSTGATDTQYF
TRBJ2-3 - TRBV5-1 - TGCGCCAGCAGCTTGGGCCTAGAGGGGGGTCCAGATACGCAGTATTTT CASSLGLEGGPDTQYF
TRBJ1-1 once TRBV7-2 - TGTGCCAGCAGCTCCAAATACAGGGACACTGAAGCTTTCTTT CASSSKYRDTEAFF
TRBJ2-3 once TRBV6-5 - TGTGCCAGCAGTTACTCAGGGCCAGATACGCAGTATTTT CASSYSGPDTQYF
TRBJ1-6 - TRBV5-6 - TGTGCCAGCAGCTTGTGGGCACCTCAGAGCTCCTATAATTCACCCCTCCACTTT CASSLWAPQSSYNSPLHF
TRBJ2-7 - TRBV19 TRBD1 TGTGCCAGTAGACTCCGGGACAGGGGCCACGAGCAGTACTTC CASRLRDRGHEQYF
TRBJ2-4 - TRBV29-1 - TGCAGCGCCATACCCCTCGGAATCCCTGGGGGGCTAGCCAAAAACATTCAGTACTTC CSAIPLGIPGGLAKNIQYF
TRBJ2-7 - TRBV7-9 TRBD1 TGTGCCAGCAGCTCGCCGACCCCGTCAGGGGGCCGGACCTACGAGCAGTACTTC CASSSPTPSGGRTYEQYF
TRBJ2-5 - TRBV5-1 - TGCGCCAGCAGCCAGGACAGCCCGGAGTGGGAGACCCAGTACTTC CASSQDSPEWETQYF
TRBJ1-3 - TRBV28 - TGTGCCAGCAGTTTTGGTGACAGATTCATAAACACCATATATTTT CASSFGDRFINTIYF
TRBJ2-1 few TRBV30 TRBD1 TGTGCCTGGAGCGGACGGGACAGCGTTAACAATGAGCAGTTCTTC CAWSGRDSVNNEQFF
TRBJ1-1 once TRBV2 TRBD1 TGTGCCAGCAGTGAGGTTCGGGGACAGGAAGCTTTCTTT CASSEVRGQEAFF
TRBJ1-1 once TRBV29-1 - TGCAGCGTTGAAAGGCAGAGAAACACTGAAGCTTTCTTT CSVERQRNTEAFF
TRBJ2-5 - TRBV19 TRBD1 TGTGCCAGTAGTATAGGACAGGGGGAAGAGACCCAGTACTTC CASSIGQGEETQYF
TRBJ2-7 - TRBV11-2 - TGTGCCAGCAGCCTTACTTGGGTGGCGTACGAGCAGTACTTC CASSLTWVAYEQYF
TRBJ2-1 - TRBV25-1 - TGTGCCAGCAGTGAATTGGGGCTAGCAGGCTACAATGAGCAGTTCTTC CASSELGLAGYNEQFF
TRBJ1-5 - TRBV29-1 - TGCAGCGTGCGACAGGAGGGTCAGCCCCAGCATTTT CSVRQEGQPQHF
TRBJ2-2 - TRBV10-3 - TGTGCCATCAGTGAGTCGGGACGGGCGAACACCGGGGAGCTGTTTTTT CAISESGRANTGELFF
TRBJ1-1 - TRBV10-3 TRBD1 TGTGCCATCAGCGACAGGGGCGGCACTGAAGCTTTCTTT CAISDRGGTEAFF
TRBJ1-1 - TRBV19 TRBD1 TGTGCCAGTAGTCCCGGACAGGGTAACACTGAAGCTTTCTTT CASSPGQGNTEAFF
TRBJ2-3 - TRBV2 - TGTGCCTCCTTCGAGGCAGGGAGGACAGATACGCAGTATTTT CASFEAGRTDTQYF
TRBJ2-7 - TRBV19 TRBD1 TGTGCCAGTAGCCCGGGACAGGGTCCCTACGAGCAGTACTTC CASSPGQGPYEQYF
TRBJ1-2 - TRBV2 - TGTGCCAGCAGTCGACCCGGGAGCGGGATAGGAGGTAATGGCTACACCTTC CASSRPGSGIGGNGYTF
TRBJ2-7 - TRBV11-2 TRBD1 TGTGCCAGCAGCTTAGGAGGCAGGGGGCTGGTCTACGAGCAGTACTTC CASSLGGRGLVYEQYF
TRBJ2-7 - TRBV7-9 - TGTGCCAGCAGCCGAGGACAGCTAGGGGACTACGAGCAGTACTTC CASSRGQLGDYEQYF
TRBJ1-1 - TRBV7-9 - TGTGCCAGCAGCTCCCGGGGGGGTAACACTGAAGCTTTCTTT CASSSRGGNTEAFF
TRBJ2-3 - TRBV6-1 TRBD1 TGTGCCAGCAGTGGCAAGGGGACAGTTAGCACAGATACGCAGTATTTT CASSGKGTVSTDTQYF
TRBJ2-5 - TRBV7-2 TRBD1 TGTGCCAGCAGCAGGGGACAGGGGGCCCTGGAGACCCAGTACTTC CASSRGQGALETQYF
TRBJ2-2 - TRBV2 TRBD1 TGTGCCAGCAGGGACAGGGTCGGAACCGGGGAGCTGTTTTTT CASRDRVGTGELFF
TRBJ2-3 - TRBV28 TRBD2 TGTGCCAGCCGGCCGGGGGAGGGGACAGATACGCAGTATTTT CASRPGEGTDTQYF
TRBJ1-2 - TRBV30 - TGTGCCTGGAGTGTTTTTGCAGGGTCGGACAACTATGGCTACACCTTC CAWSVFAGSDNYGYTF
TRBJ2-7 - TRBV11-3 TRBD2 TGTGCCAGCAGCTTCACAGGACTAGAAAGCGAGCAGTACTTC CASSFTGLESEQYF
TRBJ1-2 - TRBV6-5 - TGTGCCAGCACTAGGACAGCTCACTATGGCTACACCTTC CASTRTAHYGYTF
TRBJ1-3 - TRBV6-5 - TGTGCCAGCTTGGGGCCCTCTGGAAACACCATATATTTT CASLGPSGNTIYF
TRBJ1-1 - TRBV11-2 - TGTGCCAGCAGCTCACAGGGTACCACTGAAGCTTTCTTT CASSSQGTTEAFF
TRBJ2-3 once TRBV9 TRBD1 TGTGCCAGCAGCGCTCGGGACAGGGACCTAATAGATACGCAGTATTTT CASSARDRDLIDTQYF